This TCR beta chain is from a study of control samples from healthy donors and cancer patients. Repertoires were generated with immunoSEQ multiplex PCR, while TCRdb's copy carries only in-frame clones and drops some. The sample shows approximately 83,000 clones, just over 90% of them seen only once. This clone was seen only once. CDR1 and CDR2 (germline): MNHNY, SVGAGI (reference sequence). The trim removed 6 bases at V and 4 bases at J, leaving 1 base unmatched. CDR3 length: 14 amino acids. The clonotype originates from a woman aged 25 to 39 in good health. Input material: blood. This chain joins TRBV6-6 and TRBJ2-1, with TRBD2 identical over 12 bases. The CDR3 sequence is CASSLAGGYNEQFF. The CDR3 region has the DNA TGTGCCAGCAGCCTAGCGGGAGGGTACAATGAGCAGTTCTTC.